This paragraph covers one TCR beta chain sequence. The antigen remains undetermined. With a much larger clone just one base away, this may be a read error. Without the conserved terminal phenylalanine or tryptophan, this CDR3 likely stems from a read error. Time point reported: newly diagnosed GD, antithyroid drugs for less than 3 months. PBMCs provided the RNA from which the TCR library was made. The germline CDR1 and CDR2 sequences are SGHAT and FQNNGV. The CDR3 length is 16 residues. Trimming took 5 bases from V and 4 from J; bases not matched to a gene: 5. These data come from a study of regulatory T cells in long-lasting Graves disease. Study-level information: The antithyroid drugs taken by newly diagnosed Graves' patients had been used for under 3 months.

Regarding the study as a whole: Between persistent patients, 2,500 to 3,500 public clonotypes were shared, exceeding the 800 to 1,000 shared between new patients.

CDR3-region Arm-PCR and iRepertoire HTBI primers produced the TCR beta libraries. Each CDR3 protein is one row after TCRdb ran MiXCR on the multiplex PCR reads. Of 500,000 or so distinct CDR3 sequences in the sample, around 13% were seen once. These data were also filed under a second study, of T cells in Graves' hyperthyroidism and ophthalmopathy. That study adds: Blood samples included most of the expanded thyroid clonotypes exceeding 0.001. Ophthalmopathy was told apart from stable hyperthyroidism by a 13 V-J model.

This sample comprised peripheral blood mononuclear cells (PBMCs), obtained at new diagnosis, from a patient treated with antithyroid drugs. The chain links TRBV11-2 to TRBJ2-1; 13 positions match TRBD2. This clonotype originated in a woman aged 45 to 65 with Graves disease. CDR3 nucleotide sequence: TGTGCCAGCAGCGCGACTAGCGGGAGGACTTACAATGAGCAGTTCTAC. Protein sequence: CASSATSGRTYNEQFY.